The 9 T cell receptor beta chains below come from one sample, sequenced in a study of neurological immune-mediated disorders. MiXCR was run by TCRdb on the 5' RACE reads, yielding one entry per CDR3 protein. The sample holds roughly 20,000 distinct CDR3 sequences, 7.5% seen once. Sequencing was performed on CD8+ T cells from blood. These TCRs come from a woman aged 25 to 39 with HTLV-1-associated myelopathy (HAM/TSP).

This clonotype was counted ten times or more. The chain combines TRBV5-1 with TRBJ2-3; 7 bases map to TRBD1. The CDR3 is made up of 15 amino acids. Germline assignment: CDR1 SGHRS and CDR2 YFSETQ. V gave up 2 bases and J gave up 2 bases; unmatched junction bases: 5. CDR3 sequence: CASSFGTASTDTQYF. Written as DNA, the CDR3 is TGCGCCAGCAGCTTTGGGACAGCGTCCACAGATACGCAGTATTTT.

This clonotype appeared many times. As DNA, the CDR3 is TGTGCCAGCAGACGGGACAGAGTCTCCTACAATGAGCAGTTCTTC. This codes for CASRRDRVSYNEQFF. The chain recombines TRBV5-5 with TRBJ2-1; 7 nucleotides match TRBD1. Germline CDR1 SGHKS, CDR2 YYEKEE (reference sequence). This CDR3 has 15 residues. Losses at the gene ends were 5 bases for V and 0 bases for J; bases not matched to a gene: 5. Full variable domain (remainder filled in from reference TRBV5-5 and TRBJ2-1): DAGVTQSPTHLIKTRGQQVTLRCSPISGHKSVSWYQQVLGQGPQFIFQYYEKEERGRGNFPDRFSARQFPNYSSELNVNALLLGDSALYLCASRRDRVSYNEQFFGPGTRLTVL.

Points on this clonotype: One end of the junction varies from germline; a read error may be responsible. The rearrangement joins TRBV20-1 to TRBJ2-3; D unresolved. This CDR3 contains 15 residues. Germline CDR1 DFQATT, CDR2 SNEGSKA (reference sequence). The CDR3 loop reads CSARDRLFSGDTQYF. Here the CDR3 DNA reads TGCAGTGCCAGAGATAGGCTGTTTTCGGGAGATACGCAGTATTTT.

The table lists this clonotype with many counts. The chain uses TRBV20-1 and TRBJ2-3, with D uncertain. Trimming stripped 2 bases from V and 4 bases from J, with 19 bases between. Germline V gives CDR1 DFQATT, CDR2 SNEGSKA (reference sequence). This CDR3 region has 16 residues. CDR3: CSARMFGGGESDTQYF. The CDR3 DNA reads TGCAGTGCTAGAATGTTCGGCGGCGGTGAATCAGATACGCAGTATTTT.

Ten or more counts support this clonotype. V gene TRBV5-1 combines with J gene TRBJ2-1; 8 nucleotides line up with TRBD1. CDR1 and CDR2 (germline): SGHRS, YFSETQ. The CDR3 is 14 amino acids. Trimming cost V 0 bases and J 6 bases; bases outside gene matches: 2. CDR3 coding DNA: TGCGCCAGCAGCTTGGAACAGGGGGGCAATGAGCAGTTCTTC. This encodes CASSLEQGGNEQFF.

The sample holds many counts of this clonotype. The V gene is TRBV19, the J gene TRBJ2-1, with D tentatively TRBD1 (6 bases). Germline values: CDR1 LNHDA, CDR2 SQIVND (reference sequence). The CDR3 extends over 13 amino acids. Between the trimmed V and J ends, which lost 5 bases and 7 bases, there was a span of 12 bases. CDR3 bases: TGTGCCAGTAGTGCCACACAGGGAAATGAGCAGTTCTTC. Its protein product is CASSATQGNEQFF.

This clonotype was recorded many times. V usage is TRBV6-5 and J usage is TRBJ2-6; D might be TRBD1 (6 bases). V was trimmed by 11 bases and J by 3 bases, leaving 17 bases between them. Germline loops: CDR1 MNHEY, CDR2 SVGAGI. This CDR3 is built from 15 residues. The CDR3 DNA follows: TGTGCCGCAGGCAGGGGCTCAGATGGGGCCAACGTCCTGACTTTC. It is translated as CAAGRGSDGANVLTF.

There are a few counts of this clonotype. The chain carries TRBV7-6 and TRBJ2-1; D call uncertain. The germline V and J ends were trimmed by 1 base and 6 bases, with 4 bases remaining between them. The CDR3 consists of 12 residues. Germline CDR1 SGHVS, CDR2 FNYEAQ. The CDR3 sequence is CASSLVGNEQFF. In DNA form, the CDR3 reads TGTGCCAGCAGCTTAGTAGGCAATGAGCAGTTCTTC.

This clonotype was recorded many times. V usage is TRBV20-1 and J usage is TRBJ2-1, with D perhaps TRBD1 or TRBD2 (5 bases each). V was shortened by 0 bases and J by 3 bases, with 33 bases between the two germline ends. Germline V lookup: CDR1 DFQATT, CDR2 SNEGSKA (reference sequence). CDR3 length: 22 residues. This chain's CDR3 is CSARDRQTEHLEDQGVYNEQFF. The DNA of the CDR3 is TGCAGTGCTAGAGATAGACAAACGGAACACTTGGAGGACCAAGGGGTCTACAATGAGCAGTTCTTC.